This T cell receptor (beta chain) derives from a study of beta chain features in type 1 diabetes. The table lists this clone with a few counts. Its target is unknown. Sequenced material consisted of expressed TCRB transcripts (all of the isolated RNA was reverse transcribed). The data were produced by immunoSEQ multiplex PCR, yet TCRdb's version contains in-frame clones alone and is incomplete. This sample has about 900,000 clones, with roughly a sixth found just once. Overall study findings and caveats: A moderate, significant TCRB CDR3 shortening appeared in type 1 diabetes across four CD4+ subsets.

The ends were cut back, 4 bases at V and 5 bases at J, with 12 bases in the middle. CDR3 length equals 14 residues. The V gene's germline CDR1 is LGHNA and CDR2 YSLEER. CD45RO/CCR7/CD25/CD127/CD95/CD27 staining was used to isolate CD4+ naive, central memory, regulatory and stem cell-like memory cells by sorting. Sort purity for all populations was recorded as exceeding 98%. The chain couples TRBV4-3 to TRBJ2-4, with D tentatively TRBD1 (5 bases). This TCR was recovered from a woman younger than 30 in good health. The source material was naive CD4+ T cells from blood. Written as DNA, the CDR3 is TGCGCCAGCAGCCCAAGACAGCCGGAAAACATTCAGTACTTC. Protein: CASSPRQPENIQYF.